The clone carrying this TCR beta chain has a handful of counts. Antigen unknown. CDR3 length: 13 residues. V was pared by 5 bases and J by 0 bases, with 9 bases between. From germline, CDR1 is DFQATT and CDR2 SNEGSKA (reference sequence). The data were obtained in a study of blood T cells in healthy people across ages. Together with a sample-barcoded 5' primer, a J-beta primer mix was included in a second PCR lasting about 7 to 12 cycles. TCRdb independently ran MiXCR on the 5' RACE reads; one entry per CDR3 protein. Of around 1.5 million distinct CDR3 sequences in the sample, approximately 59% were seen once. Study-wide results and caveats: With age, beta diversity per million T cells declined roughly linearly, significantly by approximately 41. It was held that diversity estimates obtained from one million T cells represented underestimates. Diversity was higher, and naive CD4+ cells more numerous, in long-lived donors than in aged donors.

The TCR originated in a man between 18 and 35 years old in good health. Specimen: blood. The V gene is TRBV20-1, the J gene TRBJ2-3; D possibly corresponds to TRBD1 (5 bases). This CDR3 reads CSAQPGSTDTQYF. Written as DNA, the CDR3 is TGCAGTGCTCAGCCAGGGAGCACAGATACGCAGTATTTT.